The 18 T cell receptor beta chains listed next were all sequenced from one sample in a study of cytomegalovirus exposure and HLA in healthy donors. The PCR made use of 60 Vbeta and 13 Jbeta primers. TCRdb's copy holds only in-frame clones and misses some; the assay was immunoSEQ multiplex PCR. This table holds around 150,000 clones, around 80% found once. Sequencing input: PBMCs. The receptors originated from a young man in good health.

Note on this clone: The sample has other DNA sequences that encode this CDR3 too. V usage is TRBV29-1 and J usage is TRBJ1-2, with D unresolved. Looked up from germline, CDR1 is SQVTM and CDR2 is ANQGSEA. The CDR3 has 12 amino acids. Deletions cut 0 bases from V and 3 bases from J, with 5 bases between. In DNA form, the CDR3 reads TGCAGCGTTGAAGATCAGGACTATGGCTACACCTTC. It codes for CSVEDQDYGYTF. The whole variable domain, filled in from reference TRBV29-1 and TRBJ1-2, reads SAVISQKPSRDICQRGTSLTIQCQVDSQVTMMFWYRQQPGQSLTLIATANQGSEATYESGFVIDKFPISRPNLTFSTLTVSNMSPEDSSIYLCSVEDQDYGYTFGSGTRLTVV.

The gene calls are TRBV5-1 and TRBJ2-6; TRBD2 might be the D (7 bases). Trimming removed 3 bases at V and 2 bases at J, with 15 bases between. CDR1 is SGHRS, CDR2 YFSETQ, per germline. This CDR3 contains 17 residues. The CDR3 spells CASSWRGGSPGANVLTF. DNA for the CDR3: TGCGCCAGCAGCTGGAGGGGGGGCTCTCCTGGGGCCAACGTCCTGACTTTC. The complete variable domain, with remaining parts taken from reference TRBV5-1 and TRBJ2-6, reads KAGVTQTPRYLIKTRGQQVTLSCSPISGHRSVSWYQQTPGQGLQFLFEYFSETQRNKGNFPGRFSGRQFSNSRSEMNVSTLELGDSALYLCASSWRGGSPGANVLTFGAGSRLTVL.

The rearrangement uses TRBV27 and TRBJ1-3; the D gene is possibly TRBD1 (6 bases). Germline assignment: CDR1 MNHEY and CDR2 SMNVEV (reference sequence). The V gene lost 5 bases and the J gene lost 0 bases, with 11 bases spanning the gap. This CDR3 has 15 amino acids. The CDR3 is CASSKGGPSGNTIYF. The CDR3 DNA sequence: TGTGCCAGCAGTAAGGGGGGGCCCTCTGGAAACACCATATATTTT.

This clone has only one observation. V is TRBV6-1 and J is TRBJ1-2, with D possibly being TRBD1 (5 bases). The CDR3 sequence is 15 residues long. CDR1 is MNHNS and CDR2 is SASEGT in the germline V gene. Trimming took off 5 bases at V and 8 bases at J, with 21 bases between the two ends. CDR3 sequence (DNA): TGTGCCAGCAGTAGTGGAGGGACCGCTCAGGAGGGCTACACCTTC. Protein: CASSSGGTAQEGYTF.

CDR3 coding DNA: TGTGCCAGCAGCTTCCAACTCACAGCCTCCGAGCAGTTCTTC. This encodes CASSFQLTASEQFF. The chain carries TRBV7-2 and TRBJ2-1; D uncertain. This CDR3 region has 14 residues. Trimming took 3 bases from V and 10 from J, leaving 16 bases between them. Germline assignment: CDR1 SGHTA and CDR2 FQGNSA.

In DNA, the CDR3 is TGTGCCAGCAGCCTGGGAGCGGGAGGGCCTTCCGAGCAGTACTTC. The encoded protein is CASSLGAGGPSEQYF. V usage is TRBV27 and J usage is TRBJ2-7, with 10 bases lining up with TRBD2. Germline CDR1 is MNHEY and CDR2 is SMNVEV (reference sequence). Trimming removed 6 bases from V and 6 bases from J; junction bases left unmatched: 11. The CDR3 is 15 residues long.

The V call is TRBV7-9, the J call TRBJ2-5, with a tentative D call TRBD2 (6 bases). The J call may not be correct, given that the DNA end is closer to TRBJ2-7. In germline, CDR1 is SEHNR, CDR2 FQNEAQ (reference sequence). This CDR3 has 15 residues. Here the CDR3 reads CASSLRGGIPYEQYF. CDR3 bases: TGTGCCAGCAGCTTACGGGGCGGGATACCCTACGAGCAGTACTTC.

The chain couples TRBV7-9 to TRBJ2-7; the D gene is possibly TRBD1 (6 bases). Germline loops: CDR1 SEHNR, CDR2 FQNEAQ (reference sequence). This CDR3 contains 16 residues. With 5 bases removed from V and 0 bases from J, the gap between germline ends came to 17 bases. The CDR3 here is CASSPAADSISYEQYF. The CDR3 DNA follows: TGTGCCAGCAGCCCAGCGGCGGACAGTATCTCCTACGAGCAGTACTTC.

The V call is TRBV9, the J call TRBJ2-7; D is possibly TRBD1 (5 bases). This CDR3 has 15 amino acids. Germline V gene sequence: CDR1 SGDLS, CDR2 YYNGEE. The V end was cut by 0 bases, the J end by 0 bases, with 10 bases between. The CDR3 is CASSVGDRASYEQYF. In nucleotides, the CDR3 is TGTGCCAGCAGCGTAGGTGACAGAGCCTCCTACGAGCAGTACTTC.

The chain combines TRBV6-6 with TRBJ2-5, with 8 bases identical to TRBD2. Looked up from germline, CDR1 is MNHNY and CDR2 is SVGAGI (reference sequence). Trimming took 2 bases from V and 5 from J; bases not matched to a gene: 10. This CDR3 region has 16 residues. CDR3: CASSYPEGSGKETQYF. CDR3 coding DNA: TGTGCCAGCAGTTACCCGGAGGGTAGCGGGAAGGAGACCCAGTACTTC.

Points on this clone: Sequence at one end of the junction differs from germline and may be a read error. The CDR3 DNA reads as TGCGCCAGCAGCCCGGACTCCGACAATGAGCAGTTCTTC. This sequence encodes CASSPDSDNEQFF. This rearrangement joins TRBV5-1 to TRBJ2-1; D may be TRBD2 (5 bases). The CDR3 totals 13 residues. Germline V gene lookup returns CDR1 SGHRS and CDR2 YFSETQ.

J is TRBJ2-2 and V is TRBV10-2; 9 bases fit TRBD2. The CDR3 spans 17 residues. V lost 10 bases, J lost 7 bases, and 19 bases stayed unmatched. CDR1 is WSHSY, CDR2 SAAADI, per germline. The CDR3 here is CAISGEAGGPVGGELFF. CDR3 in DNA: TGCGCCATCTCCGGTGAGGCGGGAGGGCCGGTGGGCGGGGAGCTGTTTTTT.

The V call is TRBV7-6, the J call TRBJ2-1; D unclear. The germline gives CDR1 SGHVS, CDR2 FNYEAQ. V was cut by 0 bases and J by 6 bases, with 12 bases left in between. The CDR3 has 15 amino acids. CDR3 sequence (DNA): TGTGCCAGCAGCTTAGCGAGGATAAACACCAATGAGCAGTTCTTC. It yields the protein CASSLARINTNEQFF.

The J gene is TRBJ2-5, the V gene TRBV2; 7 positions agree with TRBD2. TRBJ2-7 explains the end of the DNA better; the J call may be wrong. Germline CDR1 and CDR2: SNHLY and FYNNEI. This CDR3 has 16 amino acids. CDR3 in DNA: TGTGCCAGCGCCGGGGAAGGCCTAGCGGACTCCTACGAGCAGTACTTC. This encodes CASAGEGLADSYEQYF.

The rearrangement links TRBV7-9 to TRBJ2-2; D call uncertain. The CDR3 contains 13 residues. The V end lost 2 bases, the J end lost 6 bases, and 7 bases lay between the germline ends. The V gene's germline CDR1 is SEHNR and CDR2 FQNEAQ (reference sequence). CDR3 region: CASSLPFSGELFF. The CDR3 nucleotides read TGTGCCAGCAGCTTACCATTTTCCGGGGAGCTGTTTTTT.

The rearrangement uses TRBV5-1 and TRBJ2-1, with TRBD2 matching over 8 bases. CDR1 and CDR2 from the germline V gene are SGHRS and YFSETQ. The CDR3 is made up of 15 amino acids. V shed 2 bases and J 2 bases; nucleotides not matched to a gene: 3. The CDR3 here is CASSLAGETYNEQFF. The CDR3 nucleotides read TGCGCCAGCAGCTTAGCGGGAGAAACCTACAATGAGCAGTTCTTC.

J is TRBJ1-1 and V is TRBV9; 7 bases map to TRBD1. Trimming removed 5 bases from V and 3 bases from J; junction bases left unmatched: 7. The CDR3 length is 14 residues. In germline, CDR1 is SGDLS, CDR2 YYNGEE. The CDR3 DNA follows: TGTGCCAGCAGTGCCACAGGGGCGGACACTGAAGCTTTCTTT. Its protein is CASSATGADTEAFF.

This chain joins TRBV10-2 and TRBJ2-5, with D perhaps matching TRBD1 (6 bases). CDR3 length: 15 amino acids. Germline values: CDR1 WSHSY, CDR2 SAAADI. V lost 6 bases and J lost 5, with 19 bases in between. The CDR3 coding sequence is TGCGCCAGCAGGAACAGGGTTGCGGGCCTCGAGACCCAGTACTTC. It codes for CASRNRVAGLETQYF.